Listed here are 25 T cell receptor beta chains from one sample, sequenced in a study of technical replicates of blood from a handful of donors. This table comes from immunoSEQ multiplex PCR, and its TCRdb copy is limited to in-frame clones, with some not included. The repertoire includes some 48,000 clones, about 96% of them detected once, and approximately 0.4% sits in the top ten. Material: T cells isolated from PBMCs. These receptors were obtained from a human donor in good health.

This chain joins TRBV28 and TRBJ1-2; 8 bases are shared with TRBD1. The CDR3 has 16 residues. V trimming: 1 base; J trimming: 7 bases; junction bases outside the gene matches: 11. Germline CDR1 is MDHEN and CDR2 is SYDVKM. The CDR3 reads CASSLYGPAGGSGYTF. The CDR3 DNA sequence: TGTGCCAGCAGTTTATACGGGCCGGCAGGGGGCAGTGGCTACACCTTC.

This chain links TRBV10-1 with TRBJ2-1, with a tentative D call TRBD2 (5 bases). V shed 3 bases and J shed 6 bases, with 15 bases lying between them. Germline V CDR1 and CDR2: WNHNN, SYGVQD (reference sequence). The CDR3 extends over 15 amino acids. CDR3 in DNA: TGCGCCAGCAGTGACCCTAGAGGGCTGCTCAATGAGCAGTTCTTC. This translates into CASSDPRGLLNEQFF.

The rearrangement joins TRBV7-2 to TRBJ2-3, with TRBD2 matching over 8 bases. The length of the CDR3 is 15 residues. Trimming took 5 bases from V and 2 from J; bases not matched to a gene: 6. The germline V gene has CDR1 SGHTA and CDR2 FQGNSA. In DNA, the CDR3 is TGTGCCAGCAGCCAAGGACTAGCCATCACAGATACGCAGTATTTT. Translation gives CASSQGLAITDTQYF.

In DNA, the CDR3 is TGTGCCAGCAGTGAAGTCAGGACACTTAACACCGGGGAGCTGTTTTTT. This translates into CASSEVRTLNTGELFF. The rearrangement uses TRBV2 and TRBJ2-2; D is perhaps TRBD1 (5 bases). CDR1 and CDR2 (germline): SNHLY, FYNNEI. Trimming took 1 base from V and 2 from J, leaving 11 bases between them. This CDR3 contains 16 residues.

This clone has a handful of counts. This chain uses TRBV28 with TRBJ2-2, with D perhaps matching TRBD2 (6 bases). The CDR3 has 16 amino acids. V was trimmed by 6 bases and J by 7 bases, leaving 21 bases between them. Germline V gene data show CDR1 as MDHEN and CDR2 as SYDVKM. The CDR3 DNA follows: TGTGCCAGCAGCTTCGCAAGATGGGGGGACGACGGGGAGCTGTTTTTT. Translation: CASSFARWGDDGELFF.

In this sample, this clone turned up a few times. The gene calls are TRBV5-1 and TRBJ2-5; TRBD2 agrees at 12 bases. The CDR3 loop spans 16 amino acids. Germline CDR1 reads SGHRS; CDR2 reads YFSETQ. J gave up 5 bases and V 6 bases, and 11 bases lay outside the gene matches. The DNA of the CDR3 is TGCGCCAGCACCCCGCTGCAGACTAGCGGGAGCGAGACCCAGTACTTC. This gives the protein CASTPLQTSGSETQYF.

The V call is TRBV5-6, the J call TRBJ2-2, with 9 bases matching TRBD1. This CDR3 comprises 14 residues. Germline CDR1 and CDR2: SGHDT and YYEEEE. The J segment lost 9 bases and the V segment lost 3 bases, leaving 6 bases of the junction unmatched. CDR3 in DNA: TGTGCCAGCAGCTCCGGGACAGGGTCTAGGGAGCTGTTTTTT. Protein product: CASSSGTGSRELFF.

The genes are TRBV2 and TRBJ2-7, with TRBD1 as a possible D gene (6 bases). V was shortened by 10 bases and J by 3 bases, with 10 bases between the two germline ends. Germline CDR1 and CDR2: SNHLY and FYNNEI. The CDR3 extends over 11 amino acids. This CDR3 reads CAIGQNYEQYF. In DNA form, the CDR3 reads TGTGCCATAGGACAGAACTACGAGCAGTACTTC.

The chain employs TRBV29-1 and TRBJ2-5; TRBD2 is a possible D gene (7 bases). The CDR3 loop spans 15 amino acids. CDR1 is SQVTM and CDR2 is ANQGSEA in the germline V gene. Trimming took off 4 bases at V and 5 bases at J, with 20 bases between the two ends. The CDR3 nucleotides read TGCAGCGTTGTAATAGGGGGAGGGCATGGGGAGACCCAGTACTTC. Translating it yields CSVVIGGGHGETQYF.

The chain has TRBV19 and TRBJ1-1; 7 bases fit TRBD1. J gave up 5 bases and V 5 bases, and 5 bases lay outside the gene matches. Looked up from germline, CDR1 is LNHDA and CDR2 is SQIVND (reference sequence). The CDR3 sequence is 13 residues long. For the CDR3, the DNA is TGTGCCAGTAGTGAACAGGGGAGGACTGAAGCTTTCTTT. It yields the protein CASSEQGRTEAFF. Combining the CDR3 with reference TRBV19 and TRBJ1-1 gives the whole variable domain DGGITQSPKYLFRKEGQNVTLSCEQNLNHDAMYWYRQDPGQGLRLIYYSQIVNDFQKGDIAEGYSVSREKKESFPLTVTSAQKNPTAFYLCASSEQGRTEAFFGQGTRLTVV.

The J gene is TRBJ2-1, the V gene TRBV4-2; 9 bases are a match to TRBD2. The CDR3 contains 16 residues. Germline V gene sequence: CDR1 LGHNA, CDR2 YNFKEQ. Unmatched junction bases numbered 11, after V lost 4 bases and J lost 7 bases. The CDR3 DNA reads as TGTGCCAGCAGCCCGAGTTCTAGCGGGATATCAAATGAGCAGTTCTTC. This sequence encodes CASSPSSSGISNEQFF.

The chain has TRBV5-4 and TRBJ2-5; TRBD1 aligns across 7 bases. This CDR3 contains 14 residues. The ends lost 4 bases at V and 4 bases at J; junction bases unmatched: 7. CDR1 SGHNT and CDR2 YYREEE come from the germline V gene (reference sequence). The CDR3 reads CASSVPTGAETQYF. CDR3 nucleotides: TGTGCCAGCAGCGTTCCCACAGGGGCAGAGACCCAGTACTTC. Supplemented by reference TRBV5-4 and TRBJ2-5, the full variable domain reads ETGVTQSPTHLIKTRGQQVTLRCSSQSGHNTVSWYQQALGQGPQFIFQYYREEENGRGNFPPRFSGLQFPNYSSELNVNALELDDSALYLCASSVPTGAETQYFGPGTRLLVL.

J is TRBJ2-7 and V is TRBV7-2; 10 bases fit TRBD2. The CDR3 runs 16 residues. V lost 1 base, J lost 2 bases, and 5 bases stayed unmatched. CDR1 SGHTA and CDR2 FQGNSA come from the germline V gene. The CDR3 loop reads CASSLDALAGAYEQYF. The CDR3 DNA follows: TGTGCCAGCAGCTTAGACGCTCTAGCGGGAGCCTACGAGCAGTACTTC.

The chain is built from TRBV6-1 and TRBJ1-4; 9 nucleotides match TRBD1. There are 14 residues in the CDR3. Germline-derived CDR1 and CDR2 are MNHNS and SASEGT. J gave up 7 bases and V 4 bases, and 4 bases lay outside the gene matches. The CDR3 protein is CASSGTGGREKLFF. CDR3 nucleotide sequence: TGTGCCAGCAGTGGAACAGGGGGCCGTGAAAAACTGTTTTTT.

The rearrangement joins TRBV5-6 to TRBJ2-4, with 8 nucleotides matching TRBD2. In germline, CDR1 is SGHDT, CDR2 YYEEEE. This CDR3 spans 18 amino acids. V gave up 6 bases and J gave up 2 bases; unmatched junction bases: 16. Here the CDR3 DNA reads TGTGCCAGCACAGAACTGGGACTAGGCGGGACAACCAAAAACATTCAGTACTTC. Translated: CASTELGLGGTTKNIQYF.

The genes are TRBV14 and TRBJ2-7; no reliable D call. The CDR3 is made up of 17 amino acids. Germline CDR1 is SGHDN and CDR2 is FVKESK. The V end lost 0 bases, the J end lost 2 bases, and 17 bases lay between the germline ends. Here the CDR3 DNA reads TGTGCCAGCAGCCAAGAGTACGGGTATGGATCGCCCTACGAGCAGTACTTC. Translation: CASSQEYGYGSPYEQYF.

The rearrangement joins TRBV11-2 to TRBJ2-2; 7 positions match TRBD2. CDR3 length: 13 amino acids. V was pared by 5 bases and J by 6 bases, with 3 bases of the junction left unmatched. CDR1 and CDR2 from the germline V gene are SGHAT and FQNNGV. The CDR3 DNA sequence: TGTGCCAGCAGCCCAACTAGCGCCGGGGAGCTGTTTTTT. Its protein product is CASSPTSAGELFF.

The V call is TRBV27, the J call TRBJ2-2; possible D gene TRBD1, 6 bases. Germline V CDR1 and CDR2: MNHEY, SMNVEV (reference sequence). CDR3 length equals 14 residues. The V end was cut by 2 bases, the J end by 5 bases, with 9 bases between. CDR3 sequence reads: CASSLRTGTGELFF. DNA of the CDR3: TGTGCCAGCAGTTTACGTACAGGGACCGGGGAGCTGTTTTTT.

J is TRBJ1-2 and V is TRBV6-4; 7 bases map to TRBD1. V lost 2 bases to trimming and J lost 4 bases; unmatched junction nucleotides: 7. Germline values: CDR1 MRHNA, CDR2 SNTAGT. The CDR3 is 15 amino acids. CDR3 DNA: TGTGCCAGCAGTGACCCACCGGGACAGCTCTATGGCTACACCTTC. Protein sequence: CASSDPPGQLYGYTF.

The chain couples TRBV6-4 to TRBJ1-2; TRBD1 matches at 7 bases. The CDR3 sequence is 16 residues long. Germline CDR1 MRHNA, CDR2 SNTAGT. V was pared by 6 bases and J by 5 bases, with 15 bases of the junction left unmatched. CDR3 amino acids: CASRQSTLGDSYGYTF. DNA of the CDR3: TGTGCCAGCAGACAAAGCACCCTGGGGGACAGTTATGGCTACACCTTC.

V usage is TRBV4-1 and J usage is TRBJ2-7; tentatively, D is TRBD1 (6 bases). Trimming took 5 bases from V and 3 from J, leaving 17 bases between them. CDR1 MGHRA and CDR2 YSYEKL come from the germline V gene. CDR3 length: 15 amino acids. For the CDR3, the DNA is TGCGCCAGCAGCGAAAAGCTCCAGGGGAGCTACGAGCAGTACTTC. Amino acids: CASSEKLQGSYEQYF.

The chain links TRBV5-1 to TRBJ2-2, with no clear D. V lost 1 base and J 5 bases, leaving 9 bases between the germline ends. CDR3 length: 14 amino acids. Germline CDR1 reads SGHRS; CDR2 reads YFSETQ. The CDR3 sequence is CASSLSQATGELFF. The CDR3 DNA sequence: TGCGCCAGCAGCTTGTCCCAAGCGACCGGGGAGCTGTTTTTT.

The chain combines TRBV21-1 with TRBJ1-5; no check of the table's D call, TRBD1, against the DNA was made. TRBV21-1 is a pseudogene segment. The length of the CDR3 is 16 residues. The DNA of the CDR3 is TGTGCCAGCAGCCCCCTGGGGGACAGGGGGGTACAGCCCCAGCATTTT. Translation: CASSPLGDRGVQPQHF.

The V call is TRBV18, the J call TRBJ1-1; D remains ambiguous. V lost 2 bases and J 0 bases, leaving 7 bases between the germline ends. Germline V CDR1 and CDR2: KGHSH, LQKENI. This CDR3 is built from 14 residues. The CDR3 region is CASSPAVMNTEAFF. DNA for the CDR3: TGTGCCAGCTCACCAGCAGTGATGAACACTGAAGCTTTCTTT.

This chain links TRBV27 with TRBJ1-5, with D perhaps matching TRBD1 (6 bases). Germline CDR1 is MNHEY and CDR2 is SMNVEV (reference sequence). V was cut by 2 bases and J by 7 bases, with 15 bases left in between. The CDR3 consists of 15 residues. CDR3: CASSLMWGLGQPQHF. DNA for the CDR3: TGTGCCAGCAGTTTAATGTGGGGGCTTGGGCAGCCCCAGCATTTT.